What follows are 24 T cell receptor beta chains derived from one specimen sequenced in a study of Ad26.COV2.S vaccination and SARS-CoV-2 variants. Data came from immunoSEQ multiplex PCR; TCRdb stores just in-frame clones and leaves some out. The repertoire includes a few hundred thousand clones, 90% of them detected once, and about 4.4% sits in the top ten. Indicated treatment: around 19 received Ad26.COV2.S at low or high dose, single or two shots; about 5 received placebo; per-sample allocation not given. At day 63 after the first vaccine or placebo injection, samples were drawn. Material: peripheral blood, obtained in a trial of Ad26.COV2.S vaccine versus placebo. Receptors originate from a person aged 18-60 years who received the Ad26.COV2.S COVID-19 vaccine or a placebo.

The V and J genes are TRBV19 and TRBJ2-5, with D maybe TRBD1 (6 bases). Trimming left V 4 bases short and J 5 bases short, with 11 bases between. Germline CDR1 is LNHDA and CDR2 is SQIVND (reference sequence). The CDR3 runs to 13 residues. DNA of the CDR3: TGTGCCAGTAGTACACCTGGGGGCGAGACCCAGTACTTC. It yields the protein CASSTPGGETQYF.

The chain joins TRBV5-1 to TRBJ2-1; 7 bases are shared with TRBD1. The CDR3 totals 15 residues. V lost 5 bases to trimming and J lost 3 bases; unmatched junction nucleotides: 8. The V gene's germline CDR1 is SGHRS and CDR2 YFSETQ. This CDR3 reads CASRADRRFYNEQFF. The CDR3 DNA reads TGCGCCAGCAGGGCGGACAGGAGGTTCTACAATGAGCAGTTCTTC.

The CDR3 coding sequence is TGTGCCAGCAGCCCCTCCCACTCCTACAATGAGCAGTTCTTC. Translation gives CASSPSHSYNEQFF. V gene TRBV5-5 combines with J gene TRBJ2-1; D is uncertain. The CDR3 spans 14 residues. The germline gives CDR1 SGHKS, CDR2 YYEKEE (reference sequence). Trimming stripped 4 bases from V and 0 bases from J, with 8 bases between.

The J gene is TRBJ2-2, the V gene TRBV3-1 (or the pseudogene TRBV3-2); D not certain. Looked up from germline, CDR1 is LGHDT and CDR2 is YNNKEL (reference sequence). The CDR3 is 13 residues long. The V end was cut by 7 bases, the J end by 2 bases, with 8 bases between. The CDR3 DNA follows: TGTGCCAGCATGCAGGCTAACACCGGGGAGCTGTTTTTT. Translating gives CASMQANTGELFF.

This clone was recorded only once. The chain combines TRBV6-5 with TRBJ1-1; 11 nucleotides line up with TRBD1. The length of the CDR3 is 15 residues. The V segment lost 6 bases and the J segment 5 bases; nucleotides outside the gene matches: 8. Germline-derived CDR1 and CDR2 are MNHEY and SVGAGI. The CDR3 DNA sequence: TGTGCCAGCAGCGTTGGGACAGGGGGTTCGACTGAAGCTTTCTTT. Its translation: CASSVGTGGSTEAFF.

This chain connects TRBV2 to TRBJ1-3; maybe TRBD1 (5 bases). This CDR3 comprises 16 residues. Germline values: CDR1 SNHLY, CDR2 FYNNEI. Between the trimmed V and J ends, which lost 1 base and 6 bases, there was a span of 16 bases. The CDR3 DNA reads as TGTGCCAGCAGTGAAGATCTCGCGGGGGGTGTAAACACCATATATTTT. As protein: CASSEDLAGGVNTIYF.

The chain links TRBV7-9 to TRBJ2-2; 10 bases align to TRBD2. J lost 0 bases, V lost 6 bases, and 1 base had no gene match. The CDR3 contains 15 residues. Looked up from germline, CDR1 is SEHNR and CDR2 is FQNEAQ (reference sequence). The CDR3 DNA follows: TGTGCCAGCAGTACTAGCGGGACGAACACCGGGGAGCTGTTTTTT. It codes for CASSTSGTNTGELFF.

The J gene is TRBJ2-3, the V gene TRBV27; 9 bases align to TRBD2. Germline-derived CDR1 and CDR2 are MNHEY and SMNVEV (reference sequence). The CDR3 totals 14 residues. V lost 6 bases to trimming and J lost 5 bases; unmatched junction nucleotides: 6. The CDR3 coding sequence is TGTGCCAGCAGGTCCGCAGCGGGAGGAGATACGCAGTATTTT. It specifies CASRSAAGGDTQYF.

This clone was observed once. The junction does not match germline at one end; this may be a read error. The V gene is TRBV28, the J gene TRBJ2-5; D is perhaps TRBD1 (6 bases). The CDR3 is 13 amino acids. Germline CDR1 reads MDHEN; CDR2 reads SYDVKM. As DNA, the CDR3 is TGCGCAACAGGGAGCACTATTCCGGAGACCCAGTACTTC. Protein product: CATGSTIPETQYF.

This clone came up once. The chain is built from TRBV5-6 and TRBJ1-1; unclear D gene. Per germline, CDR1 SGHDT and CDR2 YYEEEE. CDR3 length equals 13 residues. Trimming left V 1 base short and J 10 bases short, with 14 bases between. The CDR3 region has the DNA TGTGCCAGCAGCTTGCGGAGAACAGCGGGAGCTTTCTTT. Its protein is CASSLRRTAGAFF.

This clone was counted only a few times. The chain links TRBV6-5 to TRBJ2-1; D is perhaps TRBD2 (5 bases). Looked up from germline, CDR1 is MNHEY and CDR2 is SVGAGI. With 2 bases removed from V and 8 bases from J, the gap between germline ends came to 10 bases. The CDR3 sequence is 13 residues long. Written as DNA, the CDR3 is TGTGCCAGCAGTTACGCGACTACGCATGAGCAGTTCTTC. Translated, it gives CASSYATTHEQFF.

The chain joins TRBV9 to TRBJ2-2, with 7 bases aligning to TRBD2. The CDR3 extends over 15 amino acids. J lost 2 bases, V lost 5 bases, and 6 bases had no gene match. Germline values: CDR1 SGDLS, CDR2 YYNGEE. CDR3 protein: CASSRLTSNTGELFF. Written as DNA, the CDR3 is TGTGCCAGCAGTCGTCTGACTAGCAACACCGGGGAGCTGTTTTTT.

The CDR3 DNA is TGTGCCAGCAGCCAAGATGGGGGACAGGGGGAGACCCAGTACTTC. It translates to CASSQDGGQGETQYF. V is TRBV3-1 (or the pseudogene TRBV3-2) and J is TRBJ2-5; 10 positions match TRBD1. Germline-derived CDR1 and CDR2 are LGHDT and YNNKEL (reference sequence). There are 15 residues in the CDR3. The V gene end was trimmed by 0 bases and the J gene end by 5 bases; junction bases not matched to a gene: 3.

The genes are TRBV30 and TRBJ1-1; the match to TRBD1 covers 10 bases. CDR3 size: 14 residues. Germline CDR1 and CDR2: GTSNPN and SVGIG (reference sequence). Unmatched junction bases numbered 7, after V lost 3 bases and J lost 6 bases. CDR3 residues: CAWRGQGTVAEAFF. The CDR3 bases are TGTGCCTGGAGGGGACAGGGGACGGTCGCTGAAGCTTTCTTT.

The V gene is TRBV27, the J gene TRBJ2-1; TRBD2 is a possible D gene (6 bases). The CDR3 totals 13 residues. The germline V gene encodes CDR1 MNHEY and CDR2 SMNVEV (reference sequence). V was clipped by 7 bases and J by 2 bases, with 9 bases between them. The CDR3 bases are TGTGCCAGCACTAGCGCTCCCTACAATGAGCAGTTCTTC. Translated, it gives CASTSAPYNEQFF.

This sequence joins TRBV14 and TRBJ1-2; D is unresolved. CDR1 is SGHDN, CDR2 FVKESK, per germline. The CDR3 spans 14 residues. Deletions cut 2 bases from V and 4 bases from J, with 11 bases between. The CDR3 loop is CASSQSRRIYGYTF. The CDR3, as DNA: TGTGCCAGCAGCCAAAGTAGGCGGATCTATGGCTACACCTTC.

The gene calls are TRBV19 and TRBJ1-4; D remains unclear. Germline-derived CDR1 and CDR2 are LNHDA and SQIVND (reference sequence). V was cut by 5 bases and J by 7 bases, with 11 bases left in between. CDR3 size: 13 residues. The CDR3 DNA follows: TGTGCCAGTAGTGGGAGACCCCCTGAAAAACTGTTTTTT. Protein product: CASSGRPPEKLFF.

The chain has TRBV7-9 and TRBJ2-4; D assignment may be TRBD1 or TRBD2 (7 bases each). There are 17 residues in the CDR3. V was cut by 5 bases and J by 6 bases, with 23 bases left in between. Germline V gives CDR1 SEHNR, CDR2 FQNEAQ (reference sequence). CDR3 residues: CASSVGGGGVGTNIQYF. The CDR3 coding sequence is TGTGCCAGCAGCGTCGGGGGAGGGGGCGTAGGGACAAACATTCAGTACTTC.

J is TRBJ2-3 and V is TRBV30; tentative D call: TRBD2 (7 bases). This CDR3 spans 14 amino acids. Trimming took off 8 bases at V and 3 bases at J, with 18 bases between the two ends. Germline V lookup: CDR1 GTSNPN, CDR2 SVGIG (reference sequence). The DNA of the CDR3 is TGTGCCGGAGGGGGAGGGAGAGGAACAGATACGCAGTATTTT. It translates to CAGGGGRGTDTQYF.

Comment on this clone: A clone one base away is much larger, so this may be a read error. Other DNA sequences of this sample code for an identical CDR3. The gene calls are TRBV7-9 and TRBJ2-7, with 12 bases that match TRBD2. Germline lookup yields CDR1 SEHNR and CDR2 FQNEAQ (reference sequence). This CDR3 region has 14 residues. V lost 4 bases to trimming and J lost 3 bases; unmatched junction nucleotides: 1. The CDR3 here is CASSSGLAGYEQYF. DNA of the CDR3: TGTGCCAGCAGCTCGGGACTAGCGGGCTACGAGCAGTACTTC.

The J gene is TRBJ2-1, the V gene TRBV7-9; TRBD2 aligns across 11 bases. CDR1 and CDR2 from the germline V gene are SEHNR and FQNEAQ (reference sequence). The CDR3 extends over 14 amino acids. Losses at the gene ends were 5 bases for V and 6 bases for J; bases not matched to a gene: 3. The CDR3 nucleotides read TGTGCCAGCAGCGTTAGCGGGAGGGGCAATGAGCAGTTCTTC. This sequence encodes CASSVSGRGNEQFF. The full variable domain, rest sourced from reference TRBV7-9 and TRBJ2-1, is DTGVSQNPRHKITKRGQNVTFRCDPISEHNRLYWYRQTLGQGPEFLTYFQNEAQLEKSRLLSDRFSAERPKGSFSTLEIQRTEQGDSAMYLCASSVSGRGNEQFFGPGTRLTVL.

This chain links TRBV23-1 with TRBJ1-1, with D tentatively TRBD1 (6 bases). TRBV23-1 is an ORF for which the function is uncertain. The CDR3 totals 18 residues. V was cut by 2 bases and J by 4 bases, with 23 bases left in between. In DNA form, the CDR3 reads TGCGCCAGCAGTCAAAGGGTCGCAAAGGGGGGACGGGGCACTGAAGCTTTCTTT. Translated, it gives CASSQRVAKGGRGTEAFF.

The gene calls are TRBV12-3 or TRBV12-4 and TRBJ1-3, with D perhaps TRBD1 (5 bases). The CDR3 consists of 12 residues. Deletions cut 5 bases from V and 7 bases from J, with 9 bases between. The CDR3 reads CASSAGGNTIYF. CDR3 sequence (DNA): TGTGCCAGCAGTGCGGGGGGGAACACCATATATTTT.

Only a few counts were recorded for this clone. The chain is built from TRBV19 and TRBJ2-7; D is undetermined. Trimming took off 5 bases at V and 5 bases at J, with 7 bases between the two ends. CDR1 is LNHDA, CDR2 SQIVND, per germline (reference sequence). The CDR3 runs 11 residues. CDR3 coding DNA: TGTGCCAGTAGTTCCGAACACGAGCAGTACTTC. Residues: CASSSEHEQYF. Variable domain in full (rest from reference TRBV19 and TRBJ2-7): DGGITQSPKYLFRKEGQNVTLSCEQNLNHDAMYWYRQDPGQGLRLIYYSQIVNDFQKGDIAEGYSVSREKKESFPLTVTSAQKNPTAFYLCASSSEHEQYFGPGTRLTVT.